This paragraph reports one TCR beta chain. A read error may explain this, as a much larger clone is one base away. TCR beta CDR3 sequences were amplified from RNA transcripts. The HTBI set primed first-round TCR CDR3 RT-PCR. Using its own MiXCR run on the multiplex PCR reads, TCRdb lists one record per CDR3 protein. The sample includes more than 450,000 distinct CDR3 sequences, less than 15% seen only once; the top ten take 11% to 15%. The data derive from a study of T cells in Graves' hyperthyroidism and ophthalmopathy. The V gene lost 3 bases and the J gene lost 5 bases, with 11 bases spanning the gap. From germline, CDR1 is LGHNT and CDR2 FRNRAP. CDR3 size: 14 residues. Graves' hyperthyroidism without ophthalmopathy progression within 18 months was termed stable. Those patients with uncontrolled infection, other autoimmune disease, pregnancy or lactation were excluded.

V and J are TRBV12-5 and TRBJ1-3; D is possibly TRBD1 (6 bases). This TCR derives from a woman between 35 and 50 years old with Graves' hyperthyroidism. The sequenced sample consisted of blood. In nucleotides, the CDR3 is TGTGCTAGTGGTTTTGGAGGGACACGAAACACCATATATTTT. Translation gives CASGFGGTRNTIYF. The complete variable domain, with remaining parts taken from reference TRBV12-5 and TRBJ1-3, reads DARVTQTPRHKVTEMGQEVTMRCQPILGHNTVFWYRQTMMQGLELLAYFRNRAPLDDSGMPKDRFSAEMPDATLATLKIQPSEPRDSAVYFCASGFGGTRNTIYFGEGSWLTVV.